These T cell receptor beta chains were read from a single sample in a study of blood T cell repertoires in COVID-19. Sequenced by immunoSEQ multiplex PCR; TCRdb stores in-frame clones only, minus some. The table includes roughly 350,000 clones, around nine tenths detected once. What was sequenced was peripheral blood. The receptors were sampled from a woman in her sixties or seventies with COVID-19, enrolled during active disease. The CDR3 runs from the conserved cysteine through the conserved F or W. The D gene is left open where the match is weak. Clone size, where shown, is once, few, many, or a class for clones that have expanded.

clone size | J gene | D gene | V gene | CDR3 DNA | CDR3 protein
NA | TRBJ1-4 | TRBD1 | TRBV11-2 | TGTGCCAGCAGAAGAACAGGGGGCGGCTCTACTGAAAAACTGTTTTTT | CASRRTGGGSTEKLFF
NA | TRBJ2-7 | NA | TRBV24-1 | TGTGCCACCAGTGACACCTACGAGCAGTACTTC | CATSDTYEQYF
NA | TRBJ2-7 | TRBD1 | TRBV19 | TGTGCCAGTAGTAGCCCGGGACAGGGGGCCTACGAGCAGTACTTC | CASSSPGQGAYEQYF
NA | TRBJ2-2 | TRBD1 | TRBV9 | TGTGCCGGCAGCGGTCCGTATATGACAGGGGACACCGGGGAGCTGTTTTTT | CAGSGPYMTGDTGELFF
NA | TRBJ1-5 | NA | TRBV24-1 | TGTGCCACCAGTGATTACGGAGACAATCAGCCCCAGCATTTT | CATSDYGDNQPQHF
NA | TRBJ2-7 | NA | TRBV28 | TGTGCCAGCAGTTTAGGGGCCGTCTCCTACGAGCAGTACTTC | CASSLGAVSYEQYF
NA | TRBJ1-1 | NA | TRBV9 | TGTGCCAGCAGCGGGCGGACATCGAACACTGAAGCTTTCTTT | CASSGRTSNTEAFF
once | TRBJ2-7 | NA | TRBV11-2 | TGTGCCAGCAGCTTGGACAGCTACGAGCAGTACTTC | CASSLDSYEQYF
NA | TRBJ2-1 | TRBD2 | TRBV2 | TGTGCCAGCAGTTCTTCCTCGGCGGGGGGGCCCCAGCATGAGCAGTTCTTC | CASSSSSAGGPQHEQFF
NA | TRBJ1-1 | TRBD1 | TRBV30 | TGTGCCTGGAGTGGACAGGGGAGCACTGAAGCTTTCTTT | CAWSGQGSTEAFF
NA | TRBJ2-5 | NA | TRBV1 | TGCACCAGCAGCCGCGCCCAGGCGGGGGCCTTACAAGAGACCCAGTACTTC | CTSSRAQAGALQETQYF
NA | TRBJ1-5 | NA | TRBV5-6 | TGTGCCAGCAGCCGAACAGGATATAGCAATCAGCCCCAGCATTTT | CASSRTGYSNQPQHF
NA | TRBJ2-3 | TRBD2 | TRBV6-5 | TGTGCCAGCAGTTTGGGCGGGGGAGGCACAGATACGCAGTATTTT | CASSLGGGGTDTQYF
NA | TRBJ2-2 | TRBD2 | TRBV7-9 | TGTGCCAGCAGCTTAGCGAGCGGGGGGGCCCGGACCGGGGAGCTGTTTTTT | CASSLASGGARTGELFF
NA | TRBJ2-1 | NA | TRBV7-3 | TGTGCCAGCAGCTTACCGGGACAATACAATGAGCAGTTCTTC | CASSLPGQYNEQFF
NA | TRBJ1-4 | NA | TRBV10-3 | TGTGCCATCAGTGAGGGGCAGGGTGGGGAAAAACTGTTTTTT | CAISEGQGGEKLFF
NA | TRBJ2-1 | TRBD2 | TRBV30 | TGTGCCTGGAGTCATCGGGGGGGTGGCAGTGAGCAGTTCTTC | CAWSHRGGGSEQFF
NA | TRBJ1-1 | NA | TRBV5-1 | TGCGCCAGCAGACAGACAAGTTTCATGAACACTGAAGCTTTCTTT | CASRQTSFMNTEAFF
once | TRBJ2-7 | NA | TRBV30 | TGTGCCTGGAGTGTTACCTCGGACGAGCAGTACTTC | CAWSVTSDEQYF
NA | TRBJ2-2 | NA | TRBV10-1 | TGCGCCAGCATTGTAGGAGGGCCGAACACCGGGGAGCTGTTTTTT | CASIVGGPNTGELFF
once | TRBJ2-7 | NA | TRBV4-1 | TGCGCCAGCAGCCACTCCGACACCAGCTACGAGCAGTACTTC | CASSHSDTSYEQYF
NA | TRBJ1-2 | NA | TRBV15 | TGTGCCACCAGCAGAGATCGTGTAGCAGGGGATGGCTACACCTTC | CATSRDRVAGDGYTF
NA | TRBJ1-1 | NA | TRBV5-1 | TGCGCCAGCAGCTCCGGGCCCCGCCTAGGGGACACTGAAGCTTTCTTT | CASSSGPRLGDTEAFF
NA | TRBJ1-3 | NA | TRBV7-2 | TGTGCCAGCAGCTTAGGCACGCGCTCTGGAAACACCATATATTTT | CASSLGTRSGNTIYF
NA | TRBJ2-5 | NA | TRBV7-2 | TGTGCCAGCAGCTTCATAGAGACCCAGTACTTC | CASSFIETQYF
once | TRBJ1-4 | NA | TRBV4-2 | TGTGCCAGCAGCCAAGGGGGCACTAATGAAAAACTGTTTTTT | CASSQGGTNEKLFF
NA | TRBJ1-4 | NA | TRBV6-5 | TGTGCCAGCAGTTACTCGGCAGGGGTGGGGGAAAAACTGTTTTTT | CASSYSAGVGEKLFF
NA | TRBJ1-4 | TRBD1 | TRBV24-1 | TGTGCCACCAGTGACCGGACAGGGGGGGGTAATGAAAAACTGTTTTTT | CATSDRTGGGNEKLFF
NA | TRBJ2-7 | TRBD2 | TRBV6-1 | TGTGCCAGCAGTGAAGGGTACGGGGGGGCCTACGAGCAGTACTTC | CASSEGYGGAYEQYF
NA | TRBJ2-7 | NA | TRBV6-5 | TGTGCCAGCAGTTACTCACGAGGGTCGGCGTACGAGCAGTACTTC | CASSYSRGSAYEQYF
NA | TRBJ1-1 | TRBD1 | TRBV7-9 | TGTGCCAGCAGCTTAGGACCGGACAGGGGGAACACTGAAGCTTTCTTT | CASSLGPDRGNTEAFF
NA | TRBJ2-3 | TRBD2 | TRBV5-1 | TGCGCCAGCAGCAGGACTAGCGGGGTGGATACGCAGTATTTT | CASSRTSGVDTQYF
NA | TRBJ1-2 | TRBD1 | TRBV2 | TGTGCCAGCAGTGGGGACAGGAACTATGGCTACACCTTC | CASSGDRNYGYTF
NA | TRBJ1-6 | NA | TRBV2 | TGTGCCAGCAGTGCGCGGCTATTGTCCTATAATTCACCCCTCCACTTT | CASSARLLSYNSPLHF
NA | TRBJ1-5 | NA | TRBV29-1 | TGCAGCGTTCTACAGGGTAGCAGTCAGCCCCAGCATTTT | CSVLQGSSQPQHF
NA | TRBJ1-5 | NA | TRBV4-1 | TGCGCCAGCAGCCAAGAACCGGGCAATCAGCCCCAGCATTTT | CASSQEPGNQPQHF
NA | TRBJ1-6 | NA | TRBV28 | TGTGCCAGCAGTTTGGAACAGTATAATTCACCCCTCCACTTT | CASSLEQYNSPLHF
NA | TRBJ2-1 | TRBD2 | TRBV10-3 | TGTGCCATCAGTGAGAGACAGCGGGGAGTCAATGAGCAGTTCTTC | CAISERQRGVNEQFF
NA | TRBJ1-2 | NA | TRBV5-4 | TGTGCCAGCAGCCCCGACAGGTCCTATGGCTACACCTTC | CASSPDRSYGYTF
once | TRBJ2-3 | TRBD2 | TRBV5-8 | TGTGCCAGCAGCCTCGGACTAGTAGGCACAGATACGCAGTATTTT | CASSLGLVGTDTQYF
many | TRBJ2-7 | NA | TRBV5-1 | TGCGCCAGCAGCTTGGACAACTACGAGCAGTACTTC | CASSLDNYEQYF
NA | TRBJ1-4 | TRBD1 | TRBV18 | TGTGCCAGCTCACCCGGGACAGGGCCCTCAGGACTGTTTTTT | CASSPGTGPSGLFF
NA | TRBJ2-3 | TRBD2 | TRBV29-1 | TGCAGCATAAGGACTAGCGGGGGCCGCACAGATACGCAGTATTTT | CSIRTSGGRTDTQYF
NA | TRBJ2-1 | NA | TRBV28 | TGTGCCAGCAGTTTTTACAGGGTGAGCTCCTACAATGAGCAGTTCTTC | CASSFYRVSSYNEQFF
NA | TRBJ2-4 | NA | TRBV6-1 | TGTGCCAGCAGTGAAGCGGCCTGGTCGAACATTCAGTACTTC | CASSEAAWSNIQYF
NA | TRBJ1-3 | TRBD1 | TRBV19 | TGTGCCAGTAGTTTCCGGGACAGGCGCTCTGGAAACACCATATATTTT | CASSFRDRRSGNTIYF
NA | TRBJ2-2 | NA | TRBV19 | TGTGCCAGTAGTTATCTAGCCCGTACCGGGGAGCTGTTTTTT | CASSYLARTGELFF
NA | TRBJ2-1 | NA | TRBV11-3 | TGTGCCAGCAGCTTAGACGGCAATGAGCAGTTCTTC | CASSLDGNEQFF
NA | TRBJ1-5 | NA | TRBV7-8 | TGTGCCAGCAGCTTTGGGGCTCCCGCTTTTAGCAATCAGCCCCAGCATTTT | CASSFGAPAFSNQPQHF
NA | TRBJ1-1 | NA | TRBV4-1 | TGCGCCAGCAGCCGTGTAGGGGGTGGCACTGAAGCTTTCTTT | CASSRVGGGTEAFF
NA | TRBJ1-2 | NA | TRBV20-1 | TGCAGTGCTTCCCTGACAGATGGCTACACCTTC | CSASLTDGYTF
NA | TRBJ1-1 | NA | TRBV10-1 | TGCGCCAGCAGTGAGAAGGCAGGCATGAACACTGAAGCTTTCTTT | CASSEKAGMNTEAFF
NA | TRBJ1-1 | NA | TRBV12-3/TRBV12-4 | TGTGCCAGCAGTAACAGGGAGGGGACTGAAGCTTTCTTT | CASSNREGTEAFF
NA | TRBJ2-2 | NA | TRBV9 | TGTGCCAGCACAGGGAAAAAGAGTCTCACCGGGGAGCTGTTTTTT | CASTGKKSLTGELFF
NA | TRBJ2-1 | NA | TRBV27 | TGTGCCAGCAGTTGGGCGGGACAGTACAATGAGCAGTTCTTC | CASSWAGQYNEQFF